Below, 32 T cell receptor beta chains from the same sample are listed, as sequenced in a study of Graves' ophthalmopathy and Graves' hyperthyroidism. Transcripts of RNA were the source for amplifying TCR beta CDR3 regions. After a first-round RT-PCR with HTBI primers, a second-round multiplex PCR was run. Each CDR3 protein is one row after TCRdb ran MiXCR on the multiplex PCR reads. The table lists 150,000 to 200,000 distinct CDR3 sequences, approximately 40% of them singletons. Sequencing used peripheral blood. These receptors were taken from a man younger than 45 with Graves' ophthalmopathy.

The sample holds many counts of this clonotype. The chain recombines TRBV20-1 with TRBJ1-2; 12 positions agree with TRBD1. Germline V gene sequence: CDR1 DFQATT, CDR2 SNEGSKA (reference sequence). Trimming at V came to 3 bases and at J to 2 bases, leaving 7 bases not matched to a gene. CDR3 length: 16 residues. In nucleotides, the CDR3 is TGCAGTGCTAGTAGTCCGGGACAGGGGGCAAACTATGGCTACACCTTC. Protein sequence: CSASSPGQGANYGYTF.

This clonotype was detected many times. The chain carries TRBV7-2 and TRBJ2-7; possibly TRBD2 for D (5 bases). The CDR3 has 15 amino acids. CDR1 SGHTA and CDR2 FQGNSA come from the germline V gene. The V and J ends lost 5 bases and 0 bases respectively, with 14 bases between them. CDR3 nucleotides: TGTGCCAGCAGCCCCCACCAAGGGAGCTCCTACGAGCAGTACTTC. The encoded protein is CASSPHQGSSYEQYF.

This clonotype was seen many times. The CDR3 bases are TGTGCCAGCAGCGTAGAAGGGGGGGGCGTGGAGACCCAGTACTTC. It encodes CASSVEGGGVETQYF. The chain uses TRBV9 and TRBJ2-5; tentatively, D is TRBD2 (7 bases). CDR1 and CDR2 from the germline V gene are SGDLS and YYNGEE. Deletions cut 0 bases from V and 5 bases from J, with 14 bases between. CDR3 length equals 15 residues.

The V gene is TRBV7-2, the J gene TRBJ1-1, with D hard to call. V lost 5 bases, J lost 7 bases, and 8 bases lay in between. The CDR3 has 11 residues. Per the germline V gene, CDR1 is SGHTA and CDR2 is FQGNSA. The CDR3 DNA follows: TGTGCCAGCAGCACCCCAGGTGAAGCTTTCTTT. As protein: CASSTPGEAFF.

This clonotype was picked up many times. V and J are TRBV28 and TRBJ2-7; D tentatively reads TRBD1 or TRBD2 (5 bases each). The V gene lost 1 base and the J gene lost 4 bases, with 20 bases spanning the gap. CDR3 length: 17 residues. Per the germline V gene, CDR1 is MDHEN and CDR2 is SYDVKM. The CDR3: CASSLLLRGRIKYEQYF. The DNA for the CDR3 is TGTGCCAGCAGTTTATTGTTGAGGGGCAGGATAAAATACGAGCAGTACTTC. The whole variable domain, filled in from reference TRBV28 and TRBJ2-7, reads DVKVTQSSRYLVKRTGEKVFLECVQDMDHENMFWYRQDPGLGLRLIYFSYDVKMKEKGDIPEGYSVSREKKERFSLILESASTNQTSMYLCASSLLLRGRIKYEQYFGPGTRLTVT.

The genes are TRBV6-2 or TRBV6-3 and TRBJ1-2, with no clear D. The germline CDR1 and CDR2 sequences are MNHEY and SVGEGT. This CDR3 comprises 16 residues. Deletions cut 7 bases from V and 2 bases from J, with 20 bases between. The CDR3: CASTGRNTMRNYGYTF. The CDR3 DNA is TGTGCCAGCACTGGTAGGAACACCATGCGAAACTATGGCTACACCTTC.

The sample holds many counts of this clonotype. The chain employs TRBV12-3 or TRBV12-4 and TRBJ2-2; weak D call: TRBD1 (6 bases). CDR3 size: 14 residues. V was pared by 6 bases and J by 2 bases, with 10 bases between. The CDR3 is CASRLQGNTGELFF. The CDR3 DNA follows: TGTGCCAGCAGGCTACAGGGAAACACCGGGGAGCTGTTTTTT.

The rearrangement joins TRBV28 to TRBJ2-5; no clear D. With 8 bases removed from V and 4 bases from J, the gap between germline ends came to 11 bases. The CDR3 is made up of 12 amino acids. Germline lookup yields CDR1 MDHEN and CDR2 SYDVKM. The CDR3 here is CASELAGETQYF. The CDR3, as DNA: TGTGCCAGCGAGTTGGCAGGAGAGACCCAGTACTTC.

This clonotype was recorded only once. The CDR3 spells CASSPNLHLGKETQYF. Here the CDR3 DNA reads TGTGCCAGCAGCCCCAACCTCCACTTGGGGAAAGAGACCCAGTACTTC. The chain couples TRBV25-1 to TRBJ2-5, with no clear D. From germline, CDR1 is MGHDK and CDR2 SYGVNS. The CDR3 spans 16 residues. V shed 6 bases and J shed 3 bases, with 20 bases lying between them. The complete variable domain, with remaining parts taken from reference TRBV25-1 and TRBJ2-5, reads EADIYQTPRYLVIGTGKKITLECSQTMGHDKMYWYQQDPGMELHLIHYSYGVNSTEKGDLSSESTVSRIRTEHFPLTLESARPSHTSQYLCASSPNLHLGKETQYFGPGTRLLVL.

This clonotype was counted many times. The chain recombines TRBV27 with TRBJ2-3; tentatively, D is TRBD1 (6 bases). The CDR3 is made up of 15 amino acids. V was pared by 7 bases and J by 6 bases, with 20 bases between. In germline, CDR1 is MNHEY, CDR2 SMNVEV (reference sequence). CDR3 nucleotides: TGTGCCAGCACCCCCTGGGGGCAGGGCAGCGATACGCAGTATTTT. Residues: CASTPWGQGSDTQYF.

The chain combines TRBV4-1 with TRBJ2-5, with D maybe TRBD2 (6 bases). Germline V gene lookup returns CDR1 MGHRA and CDR2 YSYEKL. The CDR3 totals 13 residues. The V end lost 3 bases, the J end lost 4 bases, and 9 bases lay between the germline ends. The CDR3 reads CASSQTGGETQYF. The CDR3 nucleotides are TGCGCCAGCAGCCAGACCGGGGGAGAGACCCAGTACTTC.

In its sample, this clonotype was seen many times. The CDR3 region is CASRGGAYEQYF. The CDR3 DNA reads TGTGCCAGCAGGGGAGGGGCCTACGAGCAGTACTTC. The chain uses TRBV12-3 or TRBV12-4 and TRBJ2-7, with 7 nucleotides matching TRBD2. Trimming took 6 bases from V and 2 from J; bases not matched to a gene: 1. The CDR3 is made up of 12 amino acids.

This clonotype has only one observation. This chain connects TRBV27 to TRBJ2-5; D is uncertain. V was cut by 4 bases and J by 5 bases, with 26 bases left in between. Germline CDR1 and CDR2: MNHEY and SMNVEV (reference sequence). The CDR3 covers 18 residues. The CDR3 DNA follows: TGTGCCAGCAGTTCCATCCATCCCTTTGGGCTGAGGCGGGAGACCCAGTACTTC. Translating gives CASSSIHPFGLRRETQYF.

At least ten counts were recorded for this clonotype. The rearrangement links TRBV12-3 or TRBV12-4 to TRBJ2-7; 7 bases line up with TRBD1. V trimming: 4 bases; J trimming: 3 bases; junction bases outside the gene matches: 3. The CDR3 spans 13 residues. This chain's CDR3 is CASSSPGGYEQYF. The CDR3 DNA reads as TGTGCCAGCAGTTCGCCAGGGGGCTACGAGCAGTACTTC.

This clonotype was seen many times. The V and J genes are TRBV30 and TRBJ1-2, with D tentatively TRBD1 (6 bases). V was pared by 2 bases and J by 7 bases, with 14 bases between. The CDR3 spans 13 residues. Germline V gene data show CDR1 as GTSNPN and CDR2 as SVGIG (reference sequence). The CDR3 DNA reads as TGTGCCTGGAGTTTTTCCGGGACAAGTGGCTACACCTTC. This gives the protein CAWSFSGTSGYTF.

This clonotype was found many times. The rearrangement uses TRBV30 and TRBJ2-7; perhaps TRBD1 as D (5 bases). The germline V and J ends were trimmed by 4 bases and 4 bases, with 17 bases remaining between them. The CDR3 totals 14 residues. CDR1 is GTSNPN, CDR2 SVGIG, per germline (reference sequence). The CDR3 reads CAWKSLDTVYEQYF. The CDR3 DNA reads as TGTGCCTGGAAGTCCCTGGACACCGTTTACGAGCAGTACTTC.

This clonotype was recorded only once. The chain couples TRBV15 to TRBJ2-7; D is perhaps TRBD1 (5 bases). The CDR3 is 14 amino acids. CDR1 is LNHNV, CDR2 YYDKDF, per germline (reference sequence). V was clipped by 4 bases and J by 6 bases, with 16 bases between them. In DNA form, the CDR3 reads TGTGCCACCAGCAAATCAGGGTACAGAAGCGAGCAGTACTTC. It specifies CATSKSGYRSEQYF.

The table lists this clonotype with many counts. CDR3 coding DNA: TGCAGTGCTAGAGAAGCGGGAGATGCCAAAAACATTCAGTACTTC. Amino acids: CSAREAGDAKNIQYF. The genes are TRBV20-1 and TRBJ2-4, with 8 bases aligning to TRBD2. Germline lookup yields CDR1 DFQATT and CDR2 SNEGSKA (reference sequence). The junction had 2 bases not matched to a gene; V was cut back by 0 bases and J by 1 base. This CDR3 contains 15 residues.

The J gene is TRBJ2-7, the V gene TRBV20-1, with 10 bases fitting TRBD2. J was trimmed by 5 bases and V by 6 bases; bases with no gene match: 7. The CDR3 spans 13 residues. In germline, CDR1 is DFQATT, CDR2 SNEGSKA (reference sequence). CDR3 coding DNA: TGCAGTGCCCCAGCGGGAGGGTGGAACGAGCAGTACTTC. This translates into CSAPAGGWNEQYF.

This clonotype was recorded a few times. The chain joins TRBV20-1 to TRBJ2-5, with 11 bases identical to TRBD2. The CDR3 length is 13 residues. Germline-derived CDR1 and CDR2 are DFQATT and SNEGSKA (reference sequence). After removal of 2 bases from V and 4 bases from J, the junction contained 0 bases not matched to a gene. The CDR3 is CSARLAGGETQYF. CDR3 bases: TGCAGTGCTAGACTAGCGGGAGGAGAGACCCAGTACTTC.

The V gene is TRBV6-4, the J gene TRBJ1-3, with D unresolved. Trimming stripped 1 base from V and 4 bases from J, with 14 bases between. Germline loops: CDR1 MRHNA, CDR2 SNTAGT. The CDR3 is 16 amino acids. The CDR3 loop is CASSDFKSAVGNTIYF. The CDR3 bases are TGTGCCAGCAGTGACTTCAAGAGCGCGGTCGGAAACACCATATATTTT.

The chain joins TRBV28 to TRBJ1-3; 7 positions match TRBD1. Per the germline V gene, CDR1 is MDHEN and CDR2 is SYDVKM. After removal of 4 bases from V and 3 bases from J, the junction contained 9 bases not matched to a gene. The CDR3 contains 16 residues. The CDR3 is CASSSPSDRVGNTIYF. CDR3 nucleotides: TGTGCCAGCAGTTCCCCCAGCGACAGGGTTGGAAACACCATATATTTT.

This clonotype was counted only a few times. The rearrangement links TRBV7-3 to TRBJ1-6; TRBD1 is a possible D gene (5 bases). V was cut by 5 bases and J by 6 bases, with 17 bases left in between. CDR1 SGHTA and CDR2 FQGTGA come from the germline V gene. This CDR3 region has 16 residues. The CDR3 sequence: CASSLGARQSNSPLHF. The CDR3 DNA is TGTGCCAGCAGCCTAGGGGCCAGGCAGTCTAATTCACCCCTCCACTTT.

This clonotype was counted ten times or more. The chain carries TRBV13 and TRBJ2-7; weak D call: TRBD2 (6 bases). Germline V gene data show CDR1 as PRHDT and CDR2 as FYEKMQ (reference sequence). The CDR3 sequence is 14 residues long. V was shortened by 5 bases and J by 2 bases, with 13 bases between the two germline ends. The CDR3 here is CASSPRGGTYEQYF. The CDR3 bases are TGTGCCAGCAGCCCCCGGGGAGGAACCTACGAGCAGTACTTC.

The chain links TRBV29-1 to TRBJ2-5; 7 bases map to TRBD1. CDR1 and CDR2 from the germline V gene are SQVTM and ANQGSEA. With V trimmed by 3 bases and J by 5 bases, 9 bases remained unmatched. There are 14 residues in the CDR3. CDR3 protein: CSVETVTGYETQYF. In nucleotides, the CDR3 is TGCAGCGTTGAGACCGTGACAGGGTACGAGACCCAGTACTTC.

Many counts were recorded for this clonotype. The rearrangement uses TRBV2 and TRBJ1-1, with D unresolved. The length of the CDR3 is 14 residues. The germline gives CDR1 SNHLY, CDR2 FYNNEI. Trimming removed 3 bases at V and 1 base at J, with 9 bases between. The CDR3 here is CASSELGGNTEAFF. The CDR3 DNA sequence: TGTGCCAGCAGTGAGTTGGGAGGGAACACTGAAGCTTTCTTT.

In this sample, this clonotype turned up once. The gene calls are TRBV4-2 and TRBJ2-5, with 8 bases identical to TRBD2. This CDR3 has 13 residues. Germline CDR1 is LGHNA and CDR2 is YNFKEQ. V lost 5 bases to trimming and J lost 5 bases; unmatched junction nucleotides: 4. The CDR3 DNA is TGTGCCAGCAGCGACGGGACTAGTGAGACCCAGTACTTC. Translation gives CASSDGTSETQYF.

This clonotype was picked up many times. The chain links TRBV28 to TRBJ2-5, with D possibly being TRBD2 (6 bases). Trimming left V 6 bases short and J 5 bases short, with 16 bases between. CDR1 and CDR2 (germline): MDHEN, SYDVKM. This CDR3 is built from 14 residues. In nucleotides, the CDR3 is TGTGCCAGCAGCCTTGCGGGATTTCGGGAGACCCAGTACTTC. Residues: CASSLAGFRETQYF.

This clonotype has a count of ten or more. The chain employs TRBV27 and TRBJ1-6; 8 nucleotides match TRBD1. V shed 6 bases, J shed 9 bases, and the junction held 10 bases outside the gene matches. The CDR3 is 15 amino acids. Germline lookup yields CDR1 MNHEY and CDR2 SMNVEV (reference sequence). CDR3 sequence: CASRIQTGAGSPLHF. The CDR3 nucleotides read TGTGCCAGCAGGATTCAGACAGGGGCGGGTTCACCCCTCCACTTT.

This chain links TRBV27 with TRBJ1-1, with D unclear. The CDR3 covers 14 residues. The germline gives CDR1 MNHEY, CDR2 SMNVEV (reference sequence). V shed 6 bases and J shed 0 bases, with 11 bases lying between them. In DNA, the CDR3 is TGTGCCAGCAGCCCGCTGGAGATGAACACTGAAGCTTTCTTT. Amino acid sequence: CASSPLEMNTEAFF.

The V and J genes are TRBV6-1 and TRBJ2-5, with 9 bases lining up with TRBD1. V lost 7 bases and J lost 5; bases outside the gene matches: 5. The CDR3 runs 13 residues. Per the germline V gene, CDR1 is MNHNS and CDR2 is SASEGT. CDR3 sequence: CASTQGARETQYF. In nucleotides, the CDR3 is TGTGCCAGCACACAGGGGGCTCGGGAGACCCAGTACTTC.

The J gene is TRBJ1-5, the V gene TRBV6-1; TRBD1 matches 7 bases. Germline CDR1 MNHNS, CDR2 SASEGT. V lost 5 bases to trimming and J lost 8 bases; unmatched junction nucleotides: 12. The CDR3 contains 15 residues. Here the CDR3 DNA reads TGTGCCAGCAGTCCTGGGGTTCGGGGGACAGAGCCCCAGCATTTT. It specifies CASSPGVRGTEPQHF.